Below, one T cell receptor beta chain is given with its context. Its matching antigen is unknown. This sample is drawn from a study of cytomegalovirus exposure and HLA in healthy donors. The PCR was carried out with 60 Vbeta primers and 13 Jbeta primers. TCRdb's copy holds only in-frame clones and misses some; the assay was immunoSEQ multiplex PCR. There are fewer than 250,000 clones in the sample; 75% to 85% occur only once, and approximately 0.36% lies in the top ten. The CDR3 is 13 residues long. V was pared by 1 base and J by 3 bases, with 7 bases between. Germline CDR1 is SGHNT and CDR2 is YYREEE (reference sequence). Study outcomes and limitations: HLA allele associations emerged for about 18,000 TCR beta sequences in a later analysis, at 0.05 false discovery rate. A further, later analysis showed that HLA-associated TCR beta chains (compared with equally common others) were more clonally expanded. The study labeled about 160 TCR beta chains cytomegalovirus-associated. Sequencing likely caused a cluster of highly shared sequence variants.

The TCR sequence derives from a male donor in good health and CMV-seropositive. The chain uses TRBV5-4 and TRBJ2-5; D not certain. The specimen was PBMCs. The CDR3 reads CASSLTAEETQYF. The CDR3 coding sequence is TGTGCCAGCAGCTTGACAGCTGAAGAGACCCAGTACTTC. The whole variable domain, remainder taken from reference TRBV5-4 and TRBJ2-5, is ETGVTQSPTHLIKTRGQQVTLRCSSQSGHNTVSWYQQALGQGPQFIFQYYREEENGRGNFPPRFSGLQFPNYSSELNVNALELDDSALYLCASSLTAEETQYFGPGTRLLVL.